The TCR beta chain described here comes from a study of blood T cell repertoires in COVID-19. Whole-study context: PBMCs, B-cell-depleted T cells, or T cells were the source of the cDNA or gDNA that made up the material.

The germline V gene has CDR1 SNHLY and CDR2 FYNNEI. The CDR3 is 13 amino acids. Using immunoSEQ multiplex PCR, the repertoire was profiled, and TCRdb retains in-frame clones only, with some absent. The sample carries roughly 84,000 clones, around 85% recorded once. This receptor was obtained from an older man with active or convalescent COVID-19. This sequence joins TRBV2 and TRBJ2-7; TRBD2 might be the D (6 bases). Specimen: peripheral blood. CDR3 region: CASSEALDRGRQV. The CDR3, as DNA: TGTGCCAGCAGTGAAGCCCTCGACAGAGGGAGGCAAGTC.